The 14 T cell receptor beta chains presented below share a single source sample, sequenced in a study of tissue T cells after allogeneic stem cell transplantation. Regarding time point: mouse harvest day 14 after allogeneic transplant. Each mouse received 10^7 T-cell-depleted marrow cells plus 10^6 splenic CD5+ T cells by tail vein. Data came from immunoSEQ multiplex PCR; TCRdb stores just in-frame clones and leaves some out. The table has about 2,700 clones, 40% to 55% seen once. Material for sequencing was gut tissue. The receptors were sampled from a female BALB/c mouse given C57BL/6 T cells with graft-versus-host disease after an allogeneic hematopoietic cell transplant.

Comments on this clone: The genes and germline here are from mouse. The CDR3 extends 1 residue past the end of the read, so its final part is completed from the germline J gene. The chain employs TRBV12-2 and TRBJ2-7, with 8 positions matching TRBD1. This CDR3 spans 14 amino acids. V lost 0 bases, J lost 0 bases, and 0 bases stayed unmatched. Germline lookup yields CDR1 SGHLS and CDR2 HYDKME. CDR3 DNA, as far as it was read: TGTGCCAGCTCTCTCACAGGGGGCTCCTATGAACAGTAC. As protein: CASSLTGGSYEQY. The CDR3 in its entirety is CASSLTGGSYEQYF.

A few counts support this clone. Gene names refer to mouse genes. The read comes to an end 1 residue before the CDR3 does, leaving the germline J gene to fill in the end. This chain connects TRBV12-2 to TRBJ1-1, with D uncertain. Germline loops: CDR1 SGHLS, CDR2 HYDKME. V was cut by 0 bases and J by 0 bases, with 4 bases left in between. The CDR3 runs to 13 residues. CDR3 DNA (partial): TGTGCCAGCTCTCTCCAATCAAACACAGAAGTCTTC. Its translation: CASSLQSNTEVF. The full CDR3 protein is CASSLQSNTEVFF.

The table lists this clone with a few counts. Mouse gene names apply. The read ends 1 residue early relative to the CDR3; the germline J gene fills the gap. The gene calls are TRBV3 and TRBJ2-7, with TRBD1 matching 7 bases. Trimming at V came to 6 bases and at J to 7 bases, leaving 6 bases not matched to a gene. This CDR3 spans 12 amino acids. CDR1 and CDR2 (germline): SNHLY, FYNGKV (reference sequence). The CDR3 sequence is CASSFDRVEQYF. CDR3 bases read: TGTGCCAGCAGTTTCGACAGGGTCGAACAGTAC.

A note on this clone: Genes here carry mouse names. The CDR3 goes on 1 residue after the read ends, and that part is filled in from the germline J gene. This sequence joins TRBV5 and TRBJ2-5; 11 nucleotides agree with TRBD2. V was pared by 4 bases and J by 1 base, with 4 bases of the junction left unmatched. The CDR3 is 16 residues long. Germline CDR1 reads LGHNA; CDR2 reads YNLKQL (reference sequence). Partial CDR3 DNA: TGTGCCAGCAGCCCCCGACTGGGGGGGTACCAAGACACCCAGTAC. Amino acid sequence: CASSPRLGGYQDTQY. The full CDR3 protein is CASSPRLGGYQDTQYF.

Remarks on this clone: The genes are named according to mouse. With the read ending 1 residue before the CDR3 end, the germline J gene is used to fill in that end. V usage is TRBV3 and J usage is TRBJ1-4, with D maybe TRBD1 (6 bases). V was shortened by 3 bases and J by 3 bases, with 8 bases between the two germline ends. Per the germline V gene, CDR1 is SNHLY and CDR2 is FYNGKV (reference sequence). There are 14 residues in the CDR3. The sequenced part of the CDR3 DNA is TGTGCCAGCAGCTTCGGGGGCGCCAACGAAAGATTATTT. It encodes CASSFGGANERLF. The complete CDR3 sequence is CASSFGGANERLFF.

This clone was observed a few times. Genes here carry mouse names. The read terminates 1 residue ahead of where the CDR3 ends, so the germline J gene completes it. The chain combines TRBV20 with TRBJ1-1; possible D gene TRBD1, 6 bases. V was shortened by 0 bases and J by 0 bases, with 8 bases between the two germline ends. The CDR3 runs to 14 residues. Germline CDR1 reads GFQATS; CDR2 reads STVNSAI. Incomplete CDR3 DNA: TGTGGTGCTAGGGAAGGGACAACAAACACAGAAGTCTTC. It codes for CGAREGTTNTEVF. The complete CDR3 protein is CGAREGTTNTEVFF.

In the case of this clone: Gene names and germline refer to mouse. The read ends 1 residue shy of where the CDR3 ends; the end is completed using the germline J gene. V and J are TRBV2 and TRBJ1-4; D gene uncertain. Between the trimmed V and J ends, which lost 0 bases and 0 bases, there was a span of 5 bases. Germline CDR1 LGHNA, CDR2 YSYQKL. CDR3 length equals 15 residues. This CDR3 is CASSQERVSNERLFF. CDR3 DNA, as far as it was read: TGTGCCAGCAGCCAAGAGAGGGTTTCCAACGAAAGATTATTT.

Details on this clone: The gene names here belong to mouse. The read falls 1 residue short of the CDR3 end, and the missing part is taken from the germline J gene. The same CDR3 also results from other DNA sequences found in this sample. V usage is TRBV23 and J usage is TRBJ2-7. CDR3 length: 12 residues. Germline values: CDR1 KGHTA, CDR2 FQNQQP. The sequenced part of the CDR3 DNA is TGCTCCAGCAGTCGCGACCGATATGAACAGTAC. Its translation is CSSSRDRYEQY. The CDR3 in its entirety is CSSSRDRYEQYF.

A remark on this clone: Germline and genes here are mouse. The CDR3 bases that were read are TGTGGTGCGCCTGACACTAGTCAAAACACCTTGTAC. Translating it yields CGAPDTSQNTLY. The full CDR3 protein is CGAPDTSQNTLYF. The chain links TRBV20 to TRBJ2-4; D gene unclear. The CDR3 end lies 1 residue beyond the end of the read and is filled in from the germline J gene. The CDR3 sequence is 13 residues long. Trimming pared 6 bases from V and 0 bases from J, leaving 10 bases between. Germline lookup yields CDR1 GFQATS and CDR2 STVNSAI.

For this clone: Germline and genes: mouse. The read ends 1 residue shy of where the CDR3 ends; the end is completed using the germline J gene. This chain links TRBV1 with TRBJ2-3; 7 nucleotides line up with TRBD1. Germline V CDR1 and CDR2: NSQYPW, LRSPGD (reference sequence). The CDR3 runs 13 residues. V was pared by 4 bases and J by 6 bases, with 4 bases of the junction left unmatched. Incomplete CDR3 DNA: TGCACCTGCAGTGGGGGACAGATCGAAACGCTGTAT. Residues: CTCSGGQIETLY. From start to end, the CDR3 is CTCSGGQIETLYF. The full variable domain, with the rest looked up from reference TRBV1 and TRBJ2-3, is VTLLEQNPRWRLVPRGQAVNLRCILKNSQYPWMSWYQQDLQKQLQWLFTLRSPGDKEVKSLPGADYLATRVTDTELRLQVANMSQGRTLYCTCSGGQIETLYFGSGTRLTVL.

Details on this clone: Mouse gene names and germline throughout. The read gets to within 1 residue of the CDR3 end, and the germline J gene fills in the rest. The V call is TRBV13-2, the J call TRBJ2-5, with 14 nucleotides matching TRBD2. V shed 0 bases, J shed 6 bases, and the junction held 6 bases outside the gene matches. Germline CDR1 is NNHNN and CDR2 is SYGAGS (reference sequence). The CDR3 is made up of 17 amino acids. CDR3 bases read: TGTGCCAGCGGTGATGCAGGGACTGGGGGGGCGCTGGACACCCAGTAC. The encoded protein is CASGDAGTGGALDTQY. The CDR3 in full is CASGDAGTGGALDTQYF.

Comments on this clone: Gene labels here are mouse ones. With the read ending 1 residue before the CDR3 end, the germline J gene is used to fill in that end. The J gene is TRBJ2-3, the V gene TRBV26, with D uncertain. The CDR3 is 14 residues long. The V gene lost 0 bases and the J gene lost 0 bases, with 4 bases spanning the gap. Germline loops: CDR1 KGHPV, CDR2 FQNQEV (reference sequence). CDR3: CASSLSPSAETLYF. CDR3 DNA, as far as it was read: TGTGCCAGCAGTCTGTCACCAAGTGCAGAAACGCTGTAT.

A note on this clone: All gene names here are mouse names. The CDR3 extends 1 residue past the end of the read, so its final part is completed from the germline J gene. The chain links TRBV2 to TRBJ1-2, with D perhaps matching TRBD1 (6 bases). This CDR3 contains 15 residues. V was clipped by 0 bases and J by 3 bases, with 11 bases between them. Germline CDR1 is LGHNA and CDR2 is YSYQKL. The CDR3 loop is CASSQDYRADSDYTF. The DNA read from the CDR3 is TGTGCCAGCAGCCAAGATTACAGGGCGGACTCCGACTACACC.

Only a few counts were recorded for this clone. Gene names and germline refer to mouse. The read ends 1 residue early relative to the CDR3; the germline J gene fills the gap. The chain joins TRBV13-1 to TRBJ1-3; possibly TRBD1 for D (5 bases). Germline loops: CDR1 NSHNY, CDR2 SYGAGN. The CDR3 is made up of 14 amino acids. Trimming left V 2 bases short and J 1 base short, with 7 bases between. CDR3 sequence: CASSERGSGNTLYF. CDR3 DNA, as far as it was read: TGTGCCAGCAGTGAGCGGGGCTCTGGAAATACGCTCTAT.